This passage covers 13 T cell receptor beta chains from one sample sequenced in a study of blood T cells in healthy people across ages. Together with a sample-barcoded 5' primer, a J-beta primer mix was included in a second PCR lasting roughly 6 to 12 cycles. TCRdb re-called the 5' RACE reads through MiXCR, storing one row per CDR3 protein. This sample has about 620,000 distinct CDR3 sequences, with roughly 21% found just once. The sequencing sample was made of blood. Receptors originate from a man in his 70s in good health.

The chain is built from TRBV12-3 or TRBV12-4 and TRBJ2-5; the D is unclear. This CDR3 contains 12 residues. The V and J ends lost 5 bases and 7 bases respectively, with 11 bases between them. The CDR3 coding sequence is TGTGCCAGCAGTCCCGGGTGGGGGACCCAGTACTTC. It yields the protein CASSPGWGTQYF.

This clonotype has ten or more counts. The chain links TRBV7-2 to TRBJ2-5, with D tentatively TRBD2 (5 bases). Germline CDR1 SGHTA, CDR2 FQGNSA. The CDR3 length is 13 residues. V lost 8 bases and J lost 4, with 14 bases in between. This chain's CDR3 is CASRPGVSETQYF. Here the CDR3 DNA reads TGTGCCAGCCGGCCCGGGGTTTCAGAGACCCAGTACTTC.

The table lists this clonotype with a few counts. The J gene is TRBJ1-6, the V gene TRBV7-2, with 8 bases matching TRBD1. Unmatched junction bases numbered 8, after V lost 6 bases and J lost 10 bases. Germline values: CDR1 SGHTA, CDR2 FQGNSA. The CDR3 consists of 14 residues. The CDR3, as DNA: TGTGCCAGCAGTCACAGGGGGAGAGAATCACCCCTCCACTTT. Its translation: CASSHRGRESPLHF.

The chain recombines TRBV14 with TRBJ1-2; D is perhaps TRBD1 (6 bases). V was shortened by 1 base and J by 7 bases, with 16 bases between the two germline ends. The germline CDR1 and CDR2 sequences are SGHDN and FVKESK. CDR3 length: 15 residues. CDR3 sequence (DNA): TGTGCCAGCAGCCAAGCTACAGGGCCACGAGGTGGCTACACCTTC. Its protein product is CASSQATGPRGGYTF.

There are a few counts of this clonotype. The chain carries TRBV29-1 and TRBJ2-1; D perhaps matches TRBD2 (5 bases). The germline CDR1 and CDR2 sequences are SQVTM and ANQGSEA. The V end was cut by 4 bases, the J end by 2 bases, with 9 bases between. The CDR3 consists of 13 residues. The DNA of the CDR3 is TGCAGCGTTGCGAAGACTACCTACAATGAGCAGTTCTTC. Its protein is CSVAKTTYNEQFF.

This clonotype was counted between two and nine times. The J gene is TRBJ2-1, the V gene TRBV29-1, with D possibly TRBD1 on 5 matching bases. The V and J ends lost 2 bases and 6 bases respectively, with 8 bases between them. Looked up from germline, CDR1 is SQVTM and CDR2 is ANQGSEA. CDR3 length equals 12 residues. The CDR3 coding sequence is TGCAGCGTTGAATTAGGGGCCAATGAGCAGTTCTTC. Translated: CSVELGANEQFF.

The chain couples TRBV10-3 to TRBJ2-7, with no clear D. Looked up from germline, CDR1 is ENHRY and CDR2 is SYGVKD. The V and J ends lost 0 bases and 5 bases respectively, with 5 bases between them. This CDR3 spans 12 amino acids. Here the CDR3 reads CAISESLNEQYF. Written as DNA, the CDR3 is TGTGCCATCAGTGAGTCCCTGAACGAGCAGTACTTC.

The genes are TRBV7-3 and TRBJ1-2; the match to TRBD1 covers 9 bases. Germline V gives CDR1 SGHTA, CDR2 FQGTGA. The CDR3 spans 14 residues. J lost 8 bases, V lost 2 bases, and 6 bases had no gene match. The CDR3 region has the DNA TGTGCCAGCAGCTTAGGGGACAGGGCGTCCGGCTACACCTTC. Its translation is CASSLGDRASGYTF.

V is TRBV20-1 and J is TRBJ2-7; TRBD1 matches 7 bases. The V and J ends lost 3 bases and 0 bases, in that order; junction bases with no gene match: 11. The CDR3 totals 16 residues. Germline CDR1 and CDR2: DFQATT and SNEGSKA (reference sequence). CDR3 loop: CSARGRGQATSYEQYF. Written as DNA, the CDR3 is TGCAGTGCTAGGGGCCGTGGACAGGCAACCTCCTACGAGCAGTACTTC.

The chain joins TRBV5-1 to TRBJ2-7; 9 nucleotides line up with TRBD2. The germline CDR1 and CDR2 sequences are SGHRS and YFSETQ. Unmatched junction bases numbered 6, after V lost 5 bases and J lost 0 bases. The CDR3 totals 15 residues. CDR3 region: CASSSGLAFSYEQYF. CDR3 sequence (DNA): TGCGCCAGCAGTTCGGGACTAGCATTCTCCTACGAGCAGTACTTC.

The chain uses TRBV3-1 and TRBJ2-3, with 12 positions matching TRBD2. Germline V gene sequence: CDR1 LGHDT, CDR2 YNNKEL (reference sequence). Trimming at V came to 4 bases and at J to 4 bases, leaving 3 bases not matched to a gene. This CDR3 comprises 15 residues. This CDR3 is CASSLGLAGPDTQYF. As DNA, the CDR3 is TGTGCCAGCAGCCTCGGACTAGCGGGGCCAGATACGCAGTATTTT.

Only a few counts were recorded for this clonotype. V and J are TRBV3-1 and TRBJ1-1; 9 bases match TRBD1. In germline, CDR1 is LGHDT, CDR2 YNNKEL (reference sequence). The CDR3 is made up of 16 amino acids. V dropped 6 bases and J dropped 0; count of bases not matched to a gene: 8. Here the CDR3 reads CASRGQGMWMNTEAFF. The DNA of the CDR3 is TGTGCCAGCAGGGGACAGGGAATGTGGATGAACACTGAAGCTTTCTTT.

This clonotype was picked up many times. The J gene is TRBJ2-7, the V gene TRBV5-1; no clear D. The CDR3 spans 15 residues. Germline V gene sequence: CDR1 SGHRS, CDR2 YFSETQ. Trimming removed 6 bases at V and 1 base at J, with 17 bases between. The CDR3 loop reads CASKLNSGDSYEQYF. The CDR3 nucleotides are TGCGCCAGCAAGTTGAACAGTGGGGATTCCTACGAGCAGTACTTC.